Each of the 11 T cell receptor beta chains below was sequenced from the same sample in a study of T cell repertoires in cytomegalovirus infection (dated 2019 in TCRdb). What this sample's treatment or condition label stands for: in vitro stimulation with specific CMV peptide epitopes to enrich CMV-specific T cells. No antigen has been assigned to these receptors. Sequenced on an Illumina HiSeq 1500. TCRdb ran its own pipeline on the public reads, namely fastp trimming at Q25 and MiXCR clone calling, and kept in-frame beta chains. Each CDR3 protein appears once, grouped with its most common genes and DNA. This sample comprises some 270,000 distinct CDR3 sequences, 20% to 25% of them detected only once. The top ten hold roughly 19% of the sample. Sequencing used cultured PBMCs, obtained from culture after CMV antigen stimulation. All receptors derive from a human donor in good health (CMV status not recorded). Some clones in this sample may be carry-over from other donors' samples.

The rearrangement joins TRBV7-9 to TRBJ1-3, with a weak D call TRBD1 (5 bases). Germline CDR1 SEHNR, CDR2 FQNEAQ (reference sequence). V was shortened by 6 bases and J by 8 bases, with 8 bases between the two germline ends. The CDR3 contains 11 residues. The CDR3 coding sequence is TGTGCCAGCAGGAAGGGACACACCATATATTTT. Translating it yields CASRKGHTIYF.

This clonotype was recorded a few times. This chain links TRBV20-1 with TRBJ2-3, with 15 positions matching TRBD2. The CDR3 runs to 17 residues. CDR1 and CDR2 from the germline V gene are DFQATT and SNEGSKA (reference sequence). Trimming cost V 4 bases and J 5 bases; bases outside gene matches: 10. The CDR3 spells CSATPGLAGGRGDTQYF. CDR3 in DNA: TGCAGTGCTACACCGGGACTAGCGGGAGGACGGGGAGATACGCAGTATTTT.

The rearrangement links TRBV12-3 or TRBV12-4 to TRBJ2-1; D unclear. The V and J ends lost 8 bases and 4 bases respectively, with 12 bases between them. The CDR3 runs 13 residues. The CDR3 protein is CASVTARYNEQFF. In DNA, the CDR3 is TGTGCCAGCGTCACAGCCCGATACAATGAGCAGTTCTTC.

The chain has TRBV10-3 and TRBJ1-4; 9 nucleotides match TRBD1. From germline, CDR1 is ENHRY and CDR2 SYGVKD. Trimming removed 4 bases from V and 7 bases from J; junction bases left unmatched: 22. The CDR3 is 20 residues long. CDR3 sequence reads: CAISALLWDRVAISGEKLFF. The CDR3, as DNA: TGTGCCATCAGTGCCCTCTTATGGGACAGGGTGGCGATTAGTGGTGAAAAACTGTTTTTT.

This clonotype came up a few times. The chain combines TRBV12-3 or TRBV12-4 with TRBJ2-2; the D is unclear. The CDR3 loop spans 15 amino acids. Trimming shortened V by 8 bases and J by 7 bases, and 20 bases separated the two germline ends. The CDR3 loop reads CASYPRSVGGGELFF. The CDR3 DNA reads TGTGCCAGCTATCCACGATCGGTGGGTGGCGGGGAGCTGTTTTTT.

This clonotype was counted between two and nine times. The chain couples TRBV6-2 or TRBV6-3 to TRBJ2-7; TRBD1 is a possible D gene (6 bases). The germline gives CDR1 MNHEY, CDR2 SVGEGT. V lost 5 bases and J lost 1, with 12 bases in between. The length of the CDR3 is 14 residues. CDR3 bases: TGTGCCAGCAGTAGAGTACAGGGTTCCTACGAGCAGTACTTC. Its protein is CASSRVQGSYEQYF.

The CDR3 loop reads CSDNQPQHF. As DNA, the CDR3 is TGCAGTGATAATCAGCCCCAGCATTTT. The chain links TRBV20-1 to TRBJ1-5; D is undetermined. The germline V gene has CDR1 DFQATT and CDR2 SNEGSKA (reference sequence). CDR3 size: 9 residues. Trimming pared 7 bases from V and 4 bases from J, leaving 2 bases between.

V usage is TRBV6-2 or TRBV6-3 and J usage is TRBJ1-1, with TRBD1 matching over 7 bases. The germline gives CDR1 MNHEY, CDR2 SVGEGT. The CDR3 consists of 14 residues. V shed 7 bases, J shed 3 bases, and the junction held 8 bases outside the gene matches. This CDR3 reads CASNLRQGHTEAFF. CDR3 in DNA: TGTGCCAGCAACCTACGACAGGGACACACTGAAGCTTTCTTT.

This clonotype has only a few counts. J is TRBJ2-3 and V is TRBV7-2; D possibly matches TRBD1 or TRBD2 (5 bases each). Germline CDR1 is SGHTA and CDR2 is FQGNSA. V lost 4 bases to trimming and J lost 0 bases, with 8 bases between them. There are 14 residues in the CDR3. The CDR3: CASSSGPSTDTQYF. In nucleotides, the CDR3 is TGTGCCAGCAGCTCGGGACCGAGCACAGATACGCAGTATTTT.

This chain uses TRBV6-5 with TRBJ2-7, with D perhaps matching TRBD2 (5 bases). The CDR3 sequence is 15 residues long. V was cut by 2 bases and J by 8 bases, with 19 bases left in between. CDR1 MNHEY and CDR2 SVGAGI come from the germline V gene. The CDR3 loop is CASSYRGSAPSKQYF. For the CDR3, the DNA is TGTGCCAGCAGTTACCGAGGGTCGGCCCCCTCCAAGCAGTACTTC.

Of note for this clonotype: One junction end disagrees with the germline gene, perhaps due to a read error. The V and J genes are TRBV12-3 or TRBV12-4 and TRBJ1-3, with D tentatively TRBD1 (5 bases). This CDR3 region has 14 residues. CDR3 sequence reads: CASRARDAGNTLYF. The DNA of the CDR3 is TGTGCCAGCAGGGCCCGGGACGCTGGAAACACCTTATATTTT.